This is a list of T cell receptor beta chains from one sample in a study of cytomegalovirus exposure and HLA in healthy donors. Measured with immunoSEQ multiplex PCR; TCRdb has only the in-frame clones, and not every one. This sample has fewer than 200,000 clones, with roughly 91% found just once. Sequences were obtained from PBMCs. These receptors were obtained from a man aged 18 to 29 in good health and CMV-seropositive. Both conserved end residues are part of each CDR3. A D gene is named only where the DNA matches it firmly. Rows give clone size only sometimes, using once, few, many, or a class for an expanded clone.

V: TRBV7-2
size: NA
J: TRBJ2-7
D: TRBD2
CDR3: CASSPRTSGSYEQYF
DNA: TGTGCCAGCAGCCCTAGGACTAGCGGGTCCTACGAGCAGTACTTC

V: TRBV9
size: NA
J: TRBJ2-5
D: TRBD1
CDR3: CASSVDGDRVQETQYF
DNA: TGTGCCAGCAGCGTCGATGGGGACAGGGTCCAAGAGACCCAGTACTTC

V: TRBV19
size: NA
J: TRBJ1-5
D: NA
CDR3: CASSTPTKTNQPQHF
DNA: TGTGCCAGTAGTACCCCGACAAAGACCAATCAGCCCCAGCATTTT

V: TRBV7-6
size: NA
J: TRBJ2-7
D: TRBD1
CDR3: CASSRTGGSYEQYF
DNA: TGTGCCAGCAGCCGGACAGGGGGCAGCTACGAGCAGTACTTC

V: TRBV11-3
size: NA
J: TRBJ2-7
D: NA
CDR3: CASSLALNSYEQYF
DNA: TGTGCCAGCAGCTTAGCACTGAACTCCTACGAGCAGTACTTC

V: TRBV6-5
size: NA
J: TRBJ1-5
D: NA
CDR3: CATADYSNQPQHF
DNA: TGTGCCACCGCCGACTATAGCAATCAGCCCCAGCATTTT

V: TRBV9
size: NA
J: TRBJ2-3
D: TRBD2
CDR3: CASSFSGSTDTQYF
DNA: TGTGCCAGCTCCTTTAGCGGGAGCACAGATACGCAGTATTTT

V: TRBV28
size: NA
J: TRBJ2-1
D: TRBD1
CDR3: CASSLPTRQGNEQFF
DNA: TGTGCCAGCAGTTTACCCACTCGACAGGGGAATGAGCAGTTCTTC

V: TRBV7-3
size: NA
J: TRBJ2-2
D: NA
CDR3: CASSISGHTGELFF
DNA: TGTGCCAGCAGTATCAGCGGGCACACCGGGGAGCTGTTTTTT

V: TRBV10-1
size: NA
J: TRBJ2-3
D: TRBD2
CDR3: CATSSGLVSDTQYF
DNA: TGCGCCACCTCTAGCGGACTGGTGTCAGATACGCAGTATTTT

V: TRBV19
size: NA
J: TRBJ2-1
D: NA
CDR3: CASSTLGTPNEQFF
DNA: TGTGCCAGTAGTACGCTAGGGACTCCCAATGAGCAGTTCTTC

V: TRBV29-1
size: NA
J: TRBJ1-5
D: NA
CDR3: CSVGIDSIQPQHF
DNA: TGCAGCGTTGGTATAGACAGTATCCAGCCCCAGCATTTT

V: TRBV5-5
size: NA
J: TRBJ2-7
D: NA
CDR3: CASSLRSQYEQYF
DNA: TGTGCCAGCAGCTTGAGGAGCCAGTACGAGCAGTACTTC

V: TRBV4-1
size: NA
J: TRBJ1-5
D: NA
CDR3: CASSQDGSGKWGNQPQHF
DNA: TGCGCCAGCAGCCAAGATGGGTCAGGGAAGTGGGGCAATCAGCCCCAGCATTTT

V: TRBV18
size: NA
J: TRBJ2-1
D: TRBD2
CDR3: CASSPPGLAAYNEQFF
DNA: TGTGCCAGCTCACCACCGGGACTAGCGGCCTACAATGAGCAGTTCTTC

V: TRBV5-1
size: NA
J: TRBJ2-1
D: NA
CDR3: CASSLNRGNEQFF
DNA: TGCGCCAGCAGCTTAAACCGAGGAAATGAGCAGTTCTTC

V: TRBV4-1
size: NA
J: TRBJ2-7
D: NA
CDR3: CASSQIGGEYEQYF
DNA: TGCGCCAGCAGCCAAATAGGGGGTGAATACGAGCAGTACTTC

V: TRBV11-3
size: NA
J: TRBJ2-2
D: NA
CDR3: CASSLQYTGELFF
DNA: TGTGCCAGCAGCTTACAATACACCGGGGAGCTGTTTTTT

V: TRBV6-1
size: once
J: TRBJ2-3
D: NA
CDR3: CASLTSFSTDTQYF
DNA: TGTGCCAGCCTAACTAGCTTCAGCACAGATACGCAGTATTTT

V: TRBV4-1
size: NA
J: TRBJ1-4
D: NA
CDR3: CASSQDSATNEKLFF
DNA: TGCGCCAGCAGCCAAGACAGTGCAACTAATGAAAAACTGTTTTTT

V: TRBV2
size: NA
J: TRBJ2-5
D: TRBD2
CDR3: CASRTLGLAGQETQYF
DNA: TGTGCCAGCAGAACACTAGGACTAGCGGGACAAGAGACCCAGTACTTC

V: TRBV7-6
size: NA
J: TRBJ2-2
D: TRBD1
CDR3: CASSLGQGATGELFF
DNA: TGTGCCAGCAGCCTAGGACAGGGGGCAACCGGGGAGCTGTTTTTT

V: TRBV11-2
size: NA
J: TRBJ2-7
D: NA
CDR3: CASSVGGATSSYEQYF
DNA: TGTGCCAGCAGCGTAGGTGGGGCCACGAGCTCCTACGAGCAGTACTTC

V: TRBV5-6
size: NA
J: TRBJ2-3
D: NA
CDR3: CASSLGGAGAGDTQYF
DNA: TGTGCCAGCAGCTTGGGAGGGGCAGGGGCAGGAGATACGCAGTATTTT

V: TRBV7-9
size: NA
J: TRBJ2-1
D: TRBD2
CDR3: CASSSGTSGRRKQFF
DNA: TGTGCCAGCAGCTCGGGGACTAGCGGGAGGAGGAAGCAGTTCTTC

V: TRBV5-6
size: NA
J: TRBJ2-7
D: TRBD1
CDR3: CASSYRGRGSYEQYF
DNA: TGTGCCAGCAGCTACAGGGGAAGAGGGTCCTACGAGCAGTACTTC

V: TRBV28
size: NA
J: TRBJ2-7
D: NA
CDR3: CASSSRLGFSYEQYF
DNA: TGTGCCAGCAGTTCCAGACTAGGTTTTTCCTACGAGCAGTACTTC

V: TRBV5-1
size: NA
J: TRBJ2-1
D: TRBD2
CDR3: CASSLSGRDEQFF
DNA: TGCGCCAGCAGCTTGTCAGGGAGGGATGAGCAGTTCTTC

V: TRBV19
size: NA
J: TRBJ2-4
D: TRBD1
CDR3: CASSISGQGGRNIQYF
DNA: TGTGCCAGTAGTATCTCCGGACAGGGCGGAAGAAACATTCAGTACTTC

V: TRBV5-6
size: NA
J: TRBJ2-5
D: TRBD2
CDR3: CASSRSGGQETQYF
DNA: TGTGCCAGCAGCCGCTCGGGAGGCCAAGAGACCCAGTACTTC

V: TRBV12-5
size: NA
J: TRBJ1-1
D: TRBD1
CDR3: CASGLEGTGVSEAFF
DNA: TGTGCTAGTGGTTTGGAGGGGACAGGGGTTTCAGAAGCTTTCTTT

V: TRBV29-1
size: NA
J: TRBJ2-7
D: NA
CDR3: CSVDILDRGEQYF
DNA: TGCAGCGTTGACATCCTCGACAGAGGCGAGCAGTACTTC

V: TRBV6-4
size: NA
J: TRBJ2-1
D: TRBD2
CDR3: CASSAQTSGGYNEQFF
DNA: TGTGCCAGCAGTGCCCAGACTAGCGGGGGATACAATGAGCAGTTCTTC

V: TRBV10-3
size: few
J: TRBJ2-1
D: TRBD2
CDR3: CAISDVAGGFNEQFF
DNA: TGTGCCATCAGTGATGTGGCGGGAGGTTTCAATGAGCAGTTCTTC

V: TRBV4-1
size: NA
J: TRBJ2-1
D: TRBD2
CDR3: CASSQDRLAGIYNEQFF
DNA: TGCGCCAGCAGCCAAGATCGGCTAGCGGGAATCTACAATGAGCAGTTCTTC

V: TRBV27
size: NA
J: TRBJ1-2
D: NA
CDR3: CASRTSGVGYTF
DNA: TGTGCCAGCAGGACATCAGGGGTAGGCTACACCTTC

V: TRBV2
size: NA
J: TRBJ2-3
D: TRBD1
CDR3: CASRNPTDRAADTQYF
DNA: TGTGCCAGCCGCAACCCAACCGACAGGGCGGCAGATACGCAGTATTTT

V: TRBV5-6
size: NA
J: TRBJ2-1
D: NA
CDR3: CASSLRQIYNEQFF
DNA: TGTGCCAGCAGCTTACGACAGATCTACAATGAGCAGTTCTTC

V: TRBV7-7
size: NA
J: TRBJ2-5
D: TRBD2
CDR3: CASSLGSGGQETQYF
DNA: TGTGCTAGCAGCTTAGGGTCGGGAGGACAAGAGACCCAGTACTTC

V: TRBV11-3
size: NA
J: TRBJ2-1
D: NA
CDR3: CASSRLHSSYNEQFF
DNA: TGTGCCAGCAGCCGATTACACAGCTCCTACAATGAGCAGTTCTTC

V: TRBV2
size: NA
J: TRBJ2-3
D: TRBD2
CDR3: CASSTRLAGSTDTQYF
DNA: TGTGCCAGCAGTACCAGGTTAGCGGGTAGCACAGATACGCAGTATTTT

V: TRBV19
size: NA
J: TRBJ1-3
D: NA
CDR3: CASSPADRTFSGNTIYF
DNA: TGTGCCAGTAGCCCGGCAGACAGAACTTTCTCTGGAAACACCATATATTTT

V: TRBV7-3
size: few
J: TRBJ1-1
D: NA
CDR3: CASSPGGVAEAFF
DNA: TGTGCCAGCAGCCCAGGAGGGGTTGCTGAAGCTTTCTTT

V: TRBV6-1
size: NA
J: TRBJ2-6
D: TRBD1
CDR3: CASSESRDRGDGANVLTF
DNA: TGTGCCAGCAGTGAGAGCCGGGACAGGGGTGATGGGGCCAACGTCCTGACTTTC

V: TRBV27
size: NA
J: TRBJ1-6
D: NA
CDR3: CASSPSSGSTNSPLHF
DNA: TGTGCCAGCAGCCCCTCTTCCGGGAGTACGAATTCACCCCTCCACTTT

V: TRBV28
size: once
J: TRBJ2-7
D: TRBD1
CDR3: CASSQIRDRAYEQYF
DNA: TGTGCCAGCAGTCAAATCCGGGACAGAGCCTACGAGCAGTACTTC

V: TRBV6-6
size: NA
J: TRBJ2-1
D: NA
CDR3: CASRSSGDTDEQFF
DNA: TGTGCCAGCAGGTCATCAGGGGACACGGATGAGCAGTTCTTC

V: TRBV7-2
size: NA
J: TRBJ1-1
D: NA
CDR3: CASSLLAGVEGDTEAFF
DNA: TGTGCCAGCAGCTTGTTGGCGGGGGTAGAGGGGGACACTGAAGCTTTCTTT

V: TRBV5-1
size: NA
J: TRBJ1-1
D: NA
CDR3: CASSLRVDRSTEAFF
DNA: TGCGCCAGCAGCTTGCGGGTCGACCGATCCACTGAAGCTTTCTTT

V: TRBV9
size: NA
J: TRBJ1-2
D: NA
CDR3: CASSVRIDGNYGYTF
DNA: TGTGCCAGCAGCGTGAGGATTGACGGAAACTATGGCTACACCTTC

V: TRBV2
size: NA
J: TRBJ2-5
D: TRBD2
CDR3: CASTPLAGGARETQYF
DNA: TGTGCCAGCACTCCCCTAGCGGGAGGGGCTCGAGAGACCCAGTACTTC

V: TRBV5-1
size: NA
J: TRBJ2-5
D: NA
CDR3: CASSWEPGTLQETQYF
DNA: TGCGCCAGCAGCTGGGAGCCGGGGACACTCCAAGAGACCCAGTACTTC

V: TRBV11-2
size: NA
J: TRBJ2-1
D: TRBD2
CDR3: CASSARTSGYNEQFF
DNA: TGTGCCAGCAGCGCCCGGACTAGCGGCTACAATGAGCAGTTCTTC

V: TRBV27
size: NA
J: TRBJ2-7
D: NA
CDR3: CASSLGLYYEQYF
DNA: TGTGCCAGCAGTTTAGGACTATACTACGAGCAGTACTTC

V: TRBV19
size: NA
J: TRBJ1-5
D: NA
CDR3: CASSTPYSHWGNQPQHF
DNA: TGTGCCAGTAGTACCCCCTACAGCCACTGGGGCAATCAGCCCCAGCATTTT

V: TRBV6-6
size: few
J: TRBJ2-1
D: TRBD1
CDR3: CASSTGGRNEQFF
DNA: TGTGCCAGCTCGACAGGGGGCAGGAATGAGCAGTTCTTC

V: TRBV7-3
size: NA
J: TRBJ1-1
D: NA
CDR3: CASSLPTRGRPEAFF
DNA: TGTGCCAGCAGCTTACCCACCCGGGGGAGGCCTGAAGCTTTCTTT

V: TRBV4-1
size: NA
J: TRBJ1-5
D: NA
CDR3: CASSQDSGFQPQHF
DNA: TGCGCCAGCAGCCAAGATTCGGGTTTTCAGCCCCAGCATTTT